These T cell receptor beta chains were read from a single sample in a study of blood T cell repertoires in COVID-19. The method was immunoSEQ multiplex PCR; TCRdb's version includes in-frame clones alone and lacks a portion of them. Here the sample spans about 200,000 clones, roughly 85% being singletons. Sequences were obtained from PBMCs or T cells enriched from blood (not recorded which). Every receptor here comes from a woman in her fifties or sixties who had been exposed to COVID-19. CDR3s include the opening cysteine and the closing phenylalanine or tryptophan. A D gene is named only where the DNA matches it firmly. Clone sizes are given selectively: once, few, many, or a class where the clone is expanded.

DNA: TGTGCCAGCGTAACGTCCGGGGACTATGGCTACACCTTC
CDR3: CASVTSGDYGYTF
D: -
size: -
V: TRBV12-3/TRBV12-4
J: TRBJ1-2

DNA: TGCACCAGCAGCCAAGCTAGCGGGGGGGCCATGGATGAGACCCAGTACTTC
CDR3: CTSSQASGGAMDETQYF
D: -
size: -
V: TRBV1
J: TRBJ2-5

DNA: TGTGCCAGCAGCCCGTGGGAGCGGGGGGGTCCTGGGACGCAGTATTTT
CDR3: CASSPWERGGPGTQYF
D: TRBD2
size: -
V: TRBV7-2
J: TRBJ2-3

DNA: TGTGCCAGCTCACCACAGGGGGCCTCCTACTACGAGCAGTACTTC
CDR3: CASSPQGASYYEQYF
D: TRBD1
size: -
V: TRBV18
J: TRBJ2-7

DNA: TGTGCCAGCAGTTTAGGGGGACAACGGTACACCGGGGAGCTGTTTTTT
CDR3: CASSLGGQRYTGELFF
D: -
size: -
V: TRBV27
J: TRBJ2-2

DNA: TGCGCCAGCAGCTTGGTTACAGGGGCCCCCTACGAGCAGTACTTC
CDR3: CASSLVTGAPYEQYF
D: TRBD1
size: -
V: TRBV5-1
J: TRBJ2-7

DNA: TGTGCCAGCAGCTCGACAGGGTCTTGGACTGAAGCTTTCTTT
CDR3: CASSSTGSWTEAFF
D: TRBD1
size: -
V: TRBV2
J: TRBJ1-1

DNA: TGCAGTGCTAGTTCCGGGACTAGCGGGGGATGGGAGGAGACCCAGTACTTC
CDR3: CSASSGTSGGWEETQYF
D: TRBD2
size: -
V: TRBV20-1
J: TRBJ2-5

DNA: TGCGCCAGCAAACTGGAGGGATACAATGAGCAGTTCTTC
CDR3: CASKLEGYNEQFF
D: -
size: -
V: TRBV4-1
J: TRBJ2-1

DNA: TGTGCCAGCAGCGGCGACAGGGGGATTAACACTGAAGCTTTCTTT
CDR3: CASSGDRGINTEAFF
D: TRBD1
size: -
V: TRBV5-6
J: TRBJ1-1

DNA: TGTGCCAGCAGCGACGCGACAGGGCGGGCTAATGAAAAACTGTTTTTT
CDR3: CASSDATGRANEKLFF
D: TRBD1
size: -
V: TRBV28
J: TRBJ1-4

DNA: TGTGCCAGCAGCCAACTGGGACAATGGGGGTTTAATCAGCCCCAGCATTTT
CDR3: CASSQLGQWGFNQPQHF
D: -
size: -
V: TRBV5-6
J: TRBJ1-5

DNA: TGTGCCAGCAGCTTATTTCAGGGGGGCACAGATACGCAGTATTTT
CDR3: CASSLFQGGTDTQYF
D: TRBD1
size: -
V: TRBV7-2
J: TRBJ2-3

DNA: TGTGCCAGCAGCGGAGGTTTGGTTCCCAATGAGCAGTTCTTC
CDR3: CASSGGLVPNEQFF
D: -
size: -
V: TRBV2
J: TRBJ2-1

DNA: TGCGCCAGCAGTGCAGCAGACTATTACGAGCAGTACTTC
CDR3: CASSAADYYEQYF
D: -
size: once
V: TRBV10-2
J: TRBJ2-7

DNA: TGTGCCAGCAGCCCCGGGCGGGTTAGCAATCAGCCCCAGCATTTT
CDR3: CASSPGRVSNQPQHF
D: -
size: -
V: TRBV3-1/TRBV3-2
J: TRBJ1-5

DNA: TGTGCCAGCAGTGAAGGGGACAGCAATTCACCCCTCCACTTT
CDR3: CASSEGDSNSPLHF
D: TRBD1
size: -
V: TRBV6-1
J: TRBJ1-6

DNA: TGTGCCAGCAGGGCCTCACCCCGATCAGGCTACACCTTC
CDR3: CASRASPRSGYTF
D: -
size: -
V: TRBV27
J: TRBJ1-2

DNA: TGTGCCAGCAGCGTAGCTACGTGGGGGGGGCCAGATACGCAGTATTTT
CDR3: CASSVATWGGPDTQYF
D: -
size: -
V: TRBV9
J: TRBJ2-3

DNA: TGTGCCAGCAGCCCCAGGGGTCCTAATGAAAAACTGTTTTTT
CDR3: CASSPRGPNEKLFF
D: -
size: once
V: TRBV7-2
J: TRBJ1-4

DNA: TGCGCCAGCAGCCAGACCACAGGGGGTAAGACTGAAGCTTTCTTT
CDR3: CASSQTTGGKTEAFF
D: TRBD1
size: -
V: TRBV4-1
J: TRBJ1-1

DNA: TGTGCCAGCAGCGTAGGGGCAGAGAACACTGAAGCTTTCTTT
CDR3: CASSVGAENTEAFF
D: -
size: -
V: TRBV9
J: TRBJ1-1

DNA: TGTGCCAGCGACCGAGACAGGGAGGCTGAAGCTTTCTTT
CDR3: CASDRDREAEAFF
D: TRBD1
size: -
V: TRBV2
J: TRBJ1-1

DNA: TGTGCCAGCAGCTTAGATCCCTCCAGGGCTGAACACGCTAGCACAGATACGCAGTATTTT
CDR3: CASSLDPSRAEHASTDTQYF
D: -
size: -
V: TRBV11-2
J: TRBJ2-3

DNA: TGTGCCACCAGCCCAGGAGACAGGGGGCTGAATGAGCAGTTCTTC
CDR3: CATSPGDRGLNEQFF
D: TRBD1
size: -
V: TRBV15
J: TRBJ2-1

DNA: TGTGCCAGCTCACCCTCACTGGACAGCGAGGCTTTCTTT
CDR3: CASSPSLDSEAFF
D: -
size: few
V: TRBV18
J: TRBJ1-1

DNA: TGTGCCAGCAGCTTAGCCGGTATCCGGGGTTCACCCCTCCACTTT
CDR3: CASSLAGIRGSPLHF
D: -
size: -
V: TRBV11-2
J: TRBJ1-6

DNA: TGCGCCAGCAGCTCTTTTACCGGGACAGGGGATAGCAATGAGCAGTTCTTC
CDR3: CASSSFTGTGDSNEQFF
D: TRBD1
size: -
V: TRBV5-1
J: TRBJ2-1

DNA: TGTGCCAGTAGTATAGGACTTTCCTACGAGCAGTACTTC
CDR3: CASSIGLSYEQYF
D: -
size: -
V: TRBV19
J: TRBJ2-7

DNA: TGTGCCAGCAGTGGACAGGTAGGAACTGAAGCTTTCTTT
CDR3: CASSGQVGTEAFF
D: TRBD1
size: -
V: TRBV13
J: TRBJ1-1

DNA: TGTGCCAGCAGCCTCAACGGACTAGGGGCGGAGACCCAGTACTTC
CDR3: CASSLNGLGAETQYF
D: TRBD2
size: -
V: TRBV7-2
J: TRBJ2-5

DNA: TGCGCCAGCAGCCGGGGACAGGGAAGGGCACTTGATGAAAAACTGTTTTTT
CDR3: CASSRGQGRALDEKLFF
D: TRBD1
size: -
V: TRBV4-3
J: TRBJ1-4

DNA: TGCAGCGTGTCGACAGGCCAGAACACTGAAGCTTTCTTT
CDR3: CSVSTGQNTEAFF
D: -
size: -
V: TRBV29-1
J: TRBJ1-1

DNA: TGTGCCAGCAGCGTTACAGGGAAAAAAACAGATACGCAGTATTTT
CDR3: CASSVTGKKTDTQYF
D: -
size: -
V: TRBV9
J: TRBJ2-3

DNA: TGTGCCAGCAGCAAGGGGACAGCACCCTACGAGCAGTACTTC
CDR3: CASSKGTAPYEQYF
D: -
size: few
V: TRBV21-1
J: TRBJ2-7

DNA: TGTGCCAGCAGCTTAACCGGGGGAGCCATCCAAGAGACCCAGTACTTC
CDR3: CASSLTGGAIQETQYF
D: -
size: -
V: TRBV11-2
J: TRBJ2-5

DNA: TGTGCCAGCAGTTTGGAGGGGCATAGGGGTTTCGAGGGCTACACCTTC
CDR3: CASSLEGHRGFEGYTF
D: -
size: -
V: TRBV28
J: TRBJ1-2

DNA: TGTGCCAGCAGCTCCCGAGAGACCCAGTACTTC
CDR3: CASSSRETQYF
D: -
size: -
V: TRBV5-4
J: TRBJ2-5

DNA: TGCAGCGTTAAAACTCCGGGGAGAACTGAAGCTTTCTTT
CDR3: CSVKTPGRTEAFF
D: -
size: -
V: TRBV29-1
J: TRBJ1-1

DNA: TGTGCCAGCCAAGGGGGGGCGCGTGGCTACACCTTC
CDR3: CASQGGARGYTF
D: -
size: -
V: TRBV6-5
J: TRBJ1-2

DNA: TGTGCCAGCAGTGAACGACAGGGCCTCTATGGCTACACCTTC
CDR3: CASSERQGLYGYTF
D: TRBD1
size: -
V: TRBV2
J: TRBJ1-2

DNA: TGTGCCAGCATATTCGCGGCGAACACTGAAGCTTTCTTT
CDR3: CASIFAANTEAFF
D: -
size: -
V: TRBV28
J: TRBJ1-1